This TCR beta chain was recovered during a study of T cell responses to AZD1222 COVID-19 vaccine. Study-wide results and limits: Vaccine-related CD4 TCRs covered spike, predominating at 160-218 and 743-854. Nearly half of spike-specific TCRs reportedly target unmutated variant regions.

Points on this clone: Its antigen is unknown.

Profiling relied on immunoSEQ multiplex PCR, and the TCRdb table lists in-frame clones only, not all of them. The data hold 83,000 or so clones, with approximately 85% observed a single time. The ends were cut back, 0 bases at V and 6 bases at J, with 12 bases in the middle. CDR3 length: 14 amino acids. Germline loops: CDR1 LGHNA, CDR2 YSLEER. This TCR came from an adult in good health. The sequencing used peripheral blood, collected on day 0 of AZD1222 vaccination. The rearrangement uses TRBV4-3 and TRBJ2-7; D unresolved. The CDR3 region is CASSQEGGVGEQYF. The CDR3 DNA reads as TGCGCCAGCAGCCAAGAAGGTGGGGTAGGCGAGCAGTACTTC.